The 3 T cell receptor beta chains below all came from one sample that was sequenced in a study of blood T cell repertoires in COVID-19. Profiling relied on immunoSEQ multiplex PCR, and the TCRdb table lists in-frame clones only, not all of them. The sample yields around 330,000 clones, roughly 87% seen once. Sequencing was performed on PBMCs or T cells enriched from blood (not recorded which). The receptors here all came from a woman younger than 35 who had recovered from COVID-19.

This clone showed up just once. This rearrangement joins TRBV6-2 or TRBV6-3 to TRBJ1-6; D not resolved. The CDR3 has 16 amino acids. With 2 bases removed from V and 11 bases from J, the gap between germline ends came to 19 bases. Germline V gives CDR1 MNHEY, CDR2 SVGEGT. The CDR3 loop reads CASSYEGSRVDPPLHF. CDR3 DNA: TGTGCCAGCAGTTACGAGGGAAGTCGGGTCGACCCACCCCTCCACTTT.

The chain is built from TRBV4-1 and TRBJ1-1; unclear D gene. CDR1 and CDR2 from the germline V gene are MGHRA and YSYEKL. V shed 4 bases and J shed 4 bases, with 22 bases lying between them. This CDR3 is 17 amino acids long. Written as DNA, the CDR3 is TGCGCCAGCAGCCTGCCCCCCAGCTCACCGGAGGGCACTGAAGCTTTCTTT. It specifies CASSLPPSSPEGTEAFF.

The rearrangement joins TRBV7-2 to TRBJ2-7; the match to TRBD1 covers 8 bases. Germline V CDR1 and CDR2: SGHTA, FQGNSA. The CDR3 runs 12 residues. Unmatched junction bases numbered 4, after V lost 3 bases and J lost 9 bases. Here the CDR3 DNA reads TGTGCCAGCAGCTTCCGACAGGGGCGGCAGTACTTC. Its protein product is CASSFRQGRQYF.